This T cell receptor (beta chain) was obtained from a study of blood T cell repertoires in COVID-19. In the study overall: Donors of Cohort 3 who recovered were those that had two negative PCRs, clearance, or symptom resolution. Sources were T cells, B-cell-depleted T cells, or PBMCs; the material itself was cDNA or gDNA.

V lost 3 bases and J lost 9; bases outside the gene matches: 7. CDR3 length: 15 amino acids. Germline assignment: CDR1 MRHNA and CDR2 SNTAGT. In the original workflow: Using reference gene primer amplification, nucleated cell counts were estimated. The data were produced by immunoSEQ multiplex PCR, yet TCRdb's version contains in-frame clones alone and is incomplete. V, J and clone size were drawn from that table, and D and trimming were deduced from the DNA. Found here are about 280,000 clones, more than 75% of them singletons; the top ten hold over 2%. Ages ranged from about 18 to 89 years, with residence in some 25 US areas.

The specimen was PBMCs or T cells enriched from blood (not recorded which). The receptor was isolated from a woman aged 60-70 years in a cohort exposed to, infected with or recovered from COVID-19 (not recorded which). The chain recombines TRBV6-4 with TRBJ2-1; TRBD2 agrees at 11 bases. In nucleotides, the CDR3 is TGTGCCAGCAGTGAAAAACTAGCGGGAGTCGGTGAGCAGTTCTTC. It encodes CASSEKLAGVGEQFF.